These 8 T cell receptor beta chains originate from one sample sequenced in a study of blood T cell repertoires in COVID-19. Profiled with immunoSEQ multiplex PCR; TCRdb holds only in-frame clones, not every one. The table has about 200,000 clones, roughly 79% seen once; the top ten hold approximately 9%. Material for sequencing was PBMCs or T cells enriched from blood (not recorded which). Source of these receptors: a woman aged 45-65 years with acute COVID-19.

V and J are TRBV9 and TRBJ2-1; possibly TRBD2 for D (7 bases). Trimming pared 1 base from V and 2 bases from J, leaving 10 bases between. Germline CDR1 is SGDLS and CDR2 is YYNGEE. This CDR3 is 15 amino acids long. CDR3 DNA sequence: TGTGCCAGCAGCGTAAGCGGGACAACCTACAATGAGCAGTTCTTC. This gives the protein CASSVSGTTYNEQFF.

The chain combines TRBV5-1 with TRBJ1-6, with D possibly matching TRBD1 (5 bases). Trimming took off 4 bases at V and 2 bases at J, with 10 bases between the two ends. Germline CDR1 and CDR2: SGHRS and YFSETQ. The CDR3 length is 15 residues. CDR3 nucleotide sequence: TGCGCCAGCAGCCTAGACAGTGCCTATAATTCACCCCTCCACTTT. This encodes CASSLDSAYNSPLHF.

As for this clone: A read error is possible here, since a much larger clone lies one base away. The rearrangement uses TRBV11-2 and TRBJ1-5; TRBD1 might be the D (6 bases). Germline CDR1 SGHAT, CDR2 FQNNGV. Trimming removed 1 base from V and 3 bases from J, with 7 bases in between. The CDR3 totals 14 residues. CDR3 DNA sequence: TGTGCCAGCAGCTTAGCAGGGGTCAATCAGCCCCAGCATTTT. This gives the protein CASSLAGVNQPQHF.

This clone has a handful of counts. A junction end diverges from the germline sequence, so it may reflect a read error. The chain is built from TRBV7-7 and TRBJ2-3; D perhaps matches TRBD1 (6 bases). Germline CDR1 is SSHAT and CDR2 is FNYEAQ (reference sequence). The CDR3 covers 14 residues. The CDR3 DNA follows: TGTGCTAGCAGCGACGGGACAAGCACAGATACGCAGTATTTT. It specifies CASSDGTSTDTQYF. Full variable domain (outside the CDR3, taken from reference TRBV7-7 and TRBJ2-3): GAGVSQSPRYKVTKRGQDVTLRCDPISSHATLYWYQQALGQGPEFLTYFNYEAQPDKSGLPSDRFSAERPEGSISTLTIQRTEQRDSAMYRCASSDGTSTDTQYFGPGTRLTVL.

This chain links TRBV30 with TRBJ1-6; unclear D gene. The germline V gene has CDR1 GTSNPN and CDR2 SVGIG (reference sequence). V was trimmed by 0 bases and J by 4 bases, leaving 13 bases between them. This CDR3 is built from 16 residues. This CDR3 reads CAWSVGPPGYNSPLHF. For the CDR3, the DNA is TGTGCCTGGAGTGTGGGCCCACCAGGATATAATTCACCCCTCCACTTT.

In this sample, this clone turned up a few times. The genes are TRBV9 and TRBJ1-6; D may be TRBD1 (6 bases). The CDR3 length is 17 residues. With 0 bases removed from V and 7 bases from J, the gap between germline ends came to 17 bases. Germline V gene lookup returns CDR1 SGDLS and CDR2 YYNGEE. The CDR3 DNA reads TGTGCCAGCAGCGTAGGCAGCAGGGGCCAGGCGAATTCACCCCTCCACTTT. Its translation is CASSVGSRGQANSPLHF. The full variable domain, rest sourced from reference TRBV9 and TRBJ1-6, is DSGVTQTPKHLITATGQRVTLRCSPRSGDLSVYWYQQSLDQGLQFLIQYYNGEERAKGNILERFSAQQFPDLHSELNLSSLELGDSALYFCASSVGSRGQANSPLHFGNGTRLTVT.

The V gene is TRBV7-9, the J gene TRBJ1-2; D unclear. This CDR3 region has 15 residues. The V gene lost 6 bases and the J gene lost 0 bases, with 14 bases spanning the gap. Looked up from germline, CDR1 is SEHNR and CDR2 is FQNEAQ (reference sequence). CDR3 amino acids: CASSSEQLPNYGYTF. The DNA of the CDR3 is TGTGCCAGCAGTTCCGAACAGCTTCCTAACTATGGCTACACCTTC.

This CDR3 reads CASSLISGGHTEAFF. The CDR3 nucleotides are TGCGCCAGCAGCTTGATCTCAGGGGGCCACACTGAAGCTTTCTTT. The chain combines TRBV5-1 with TRBJ1-1; 8 nucleotides match TRBD1. V lost 1 base to trimming and J lost 3 bases; unmatched junction nucleotides: 5. The CDR3 contains 15 residues. CDR1 SGHRS and CDR2 YFSETQ come from the germline V gene.